The 9 T cell receptor beta chains presented below share a single source sample, sequenced in a study of blood T cell repertoires in COVID-19. Libraries were prepared by immunoSEQ multiplex PCR; TCRdb keeps only in-frame clonotypes and omits some of them. The data hold 110,000 or so clones, with 90% observed a single time. Sequencing was done on a sample of peripheral blood. These receptors were taken from a human donor in a cohort sampled during active COVID-19.

The chain recombines TRBV12-5 with TRBJ2-5, with 10 bases that match TRBD1. This CDR3 spans 16 amino acids. Germline V gives CDR1 LGHNT, CDR2 FRNRAP. Germline trimming cut 4 bases from V and 1 base from J; bases unmatched to any gene: 6. The DNA of the CDR3 is TGTGCTAGTGGTTCGGGACAGGGGCCGACCCAAGAGACCCAGTACTTC. Amino acid sequence: CASGSGQGPTQETQYF.

This clone was observed a few times. The chain couples TRBV4-3 to TRBJ2-7, with 13 nucleotides matching TRBD2. The junction had 6 bases not matched to a gene; V was cut back by 4 bases and J by 6 bases. Germline V CDR1 and CDR2: LGHNA, YSLEER. The CDR3 has 15 residues. The CDR3 reads CASSPRTSGSREQYF. DNA for the CDR3: TGCGCCAGCAGCCCACGGACTAGCGGGAGTCGCGAGCAGTACTTC.

The rearrangement links TRBV3-1 (or the pseudogene TRBV3-2) to TRBJ2-5, with 9 bases identical to TRBD2. CDR1 LGHDT and CDR2 YNNKEL come from the germline V gene (reference sequence). V was clipped by 1 base and J by 5 bases; unmatched bases: 11. The CDR3 is 17 amino acids. Here the CDR3 DNA reads TGTGCCAGCAGCCAAGGTTTTCGAGCGGGAGGATCGGAGACCCAGTACTTC. Protein sequence: CASSQGFRAGGSETQYF.

The genes are TRBV7-7 and TRBJ2-2; 8 bases fit TRBD1. CDR3 length: 17 residues. V lost 4 bases, J lost 0 bases, and 7 bases stayed unmatched. Germline CDR1 reads SSHAT; CDR2 reads FNYEAQ (reference sequence). The CDR3 loop is CASSSLGDRSNTGELFF. In DNA, the CDR3 is TGTGCCAGCAGCTCGTTGGGGGACAGGTCGAACACCGGGGAGCTGTTTTTT.

The CDR3 nucleotides are TGTGCAACCGAGGGGGAGGGGTCGTACGAGCAGTACTTC. Translating gives CATEGEGSYEQYF. The chain is built from TRBV25-1 and TRBJ2-7, with D possibly being TRBD2 (7 bases). CDR1 is MGHDK, CDR2 SYGVNS, per germline. This CDR3 spans 13 amino acids.

The gene calls are TRBV10-3 and TRBJ2-1; 11 bases are a match to TRBD2. This CDR3 region has 15 residues. The V and J ends lost 3 bases and 4 bases, in that order; junction bases with no gene match: 2. The germline V gene has CDR1 ENHRY and CDR2 SYGVKD. The CDR3 DNA is TGTGCCATCAGTGAATCTAGCGGGGGGTACAATGAGCAGTTCTTC. This gives the protein CAISESSGGYNEQFF.

The CDR3 coding sequence is TGTGCCAGCGGGCGCACAGATACGCAGTATTTT. Protein sequence: CASGRTDTQYF. The rearrangement joins TRBV6-6 to TRBJ2-3, with D unclear. The germline V gene has CDR1 MNHNY and CDR2 SVGAGI (reference sequence). This CDR3 is built from 11 residues. V was pared by 8 bases and J by 1 base, with 4 bases between.

The V and J genes are TRBV11-2 and TRBJ2-7, with 9 bases that match TRBD2. Unmatched junction bases numbered 1, after V lost 1 base and J lost 3 bases. Germline values: CDR1 SGHAT, CDR2 FQNNGV. The CDR3 is made up of 14 amino acids. CDR3 sequence (DNA): TGTGCCAGCAGCTTAGTTAGCGGGGGCTACGAGCAGTACTTC. This sequence encodes CASSLVSGGYEQYF.

The V and J genes are TRBV27 and TRBJ2-5; the match to TRBD2 covers 7 bases. The CDR3 runs 16 residues. Looked up from germline, CDR1 is MNHEY and CDR2 is SMNVEV (reference sequence). J gave up 3 bases and V 6 bases, and 13 bases lay outside the gene matches. CDR3 amino acids: CASSSRWWSGKETQYF. The DNA for the CDR3 is TGTGCCAGCAGCTCCAGGTGGTGGAGCGGGAAAGAGACCCAGTACTTC.